Listed here are 4 T cell receptor beta chains from one sample, sequenced in a study of shared clonotypes between healthy human individuals (dated by TCRdb to about 2020). Library method: the immunoSEQ multiplex PCR assay. Sourced from immuneACCESS, this table was stored by TCRdb with only in-frame sequences that have V and J called. A share of the clones is absent; for the studies checked, an unresolved V gene accounts for under half, and the remainder has no known explanation. This sample gives approximately 92,000 clones in total; roughly three quarters of them show up just once. The biggest ten clones account for approximately 53% of the sample. Sequenced input: memory CD8+ T cells sorted from blood. The cell subset or site label of this sample denotes: CD45RO+ cells pooled with CCR7-negative TemRA cells. These receptors all come from a man in his thirties or forties in good health.

Remarks on this clone: At one end, the junction sequence differs from germline, possibly due to a read error. V usage is TRBV10-3 and J usage is TRBJ2-3; TRBD2 matches at 7 bases. The CDR3 contains 15 residues. Germline CDR1 reads ENHRY; CDR2 reads SYGVKD. The CDR3 nucleotides are TGTGCCAGCAGTTCGGGCCTAGCGGTTACAGATACGCAGTATTTT. This translates into CASSSGLAVTDTQYF.

V gene TRBV5-4 combines with J gene TRBJ2-1; 9 nucleotides align to TRBD1. Germline assignment: CDR1 SGHNT and CDR2 YYREEE (reference sequence). The CDR3 is 16 amino acids. Trimming at V came to 3 bases and at J to 1 base, leaving 5 bases not matched to a gene. In DNA form, the CDR3 reads TGTGCCAGCAGCTCCCCGGGACAGGGTTCCTACAATGAGCAGTTCTTC. Translation: CASSSPGQGSYNEQFF.

This chain uses TRBV2 with TRBJ2-7; D is undetermined. Trimming removed 2 bases at V and 9 bases at J, with 11 bases between. The CDR3 runs 12 residues. Germline V lookup: CDR1 SNHLY, CDR2 FYNNEI. The CDR3 bases are TGTGCCAGCAGTGAATCACTTACACGGCAGTACTTC. Protein sequence: CASSESLTRQYF.

This clone was observed a handful of times. The rearrangement uses TRBV27 and TRBJ1-5; no firm D call. The CDR3 runs 15 residues. The germline V and J ends were trimmed by 1 base and 3 bases, with 10 bases remaining between them. Germline assignment: CDR1 MNHEY and CDR2 SMNVEV (reference sequence). CDR3 region: CASSLFGRLNQPQHF. In DNA, the CDR3 is TGTGCCAGCAGTTTATTCGGCCGGCTCAATCAGCCCCAGCATTTT.